These T cell receptor beta chains were read from a single sample in a study of blood T cells in healthy people across ages. TCRdb reprocessed the 5' RACE reads via MiXCR and lists one record per CDR3 protein. This repertoire shows about 1.8 million distinct CDR3 sequences, about 50% found once; its top ten account for 2.1%. Material for sequencing was blood. The receptors stem from a woman in her 40s in good health. CDR3s include the opening cysteine and the closing phenylalanine or tryptophan. The order of the fields is CDR3 length, D gene, J gene, clone size, V gene, CDR3 protein, CDR3 DNA. D genes are given only for firm matches. Size tells how often a clone was seen (once, few, many) or the class of an expanded clone, and some rows leave it out.

12 . TRBJ2-7 . TRBV3-1 CASSQDWGKQYF TGTGCCAGCAGCCAAGATTGGGGGAAGCAGTACTTC
14 . TRBJ1-5 . TRBV6-2/TRBV6-3 CASSPLDRNQPQHF TGTGCCAGCAGCCCGTTGGACAGAAATCAGCCCCAGCATTTT
13 TRBD1 TRBJ2-7 . TRBV5-6 CASRGQGSDEQYF TGTGCCAGCAGGGGACAGGGGTCGGATGAGCAGTACTTC
17 TRBD2 TRBJ2-1 . TRBV6-2/TRBV6-3 CASSRSELAGVTNEQFF TGTGCCAGCAGCCGGAGTGAGTTGGCGGGGGTCACCAATGAGCAGTTCTTC
12 . TRBJ1-2 few TRBV20-1 CSARAGVYGYTF TGCAGTGCTAGAGCGGGGGTCTATGGCTACACCTTC
15 TRBD1 TRBJ1-1 once TRBV9 CASGARQGLNTEAFF TGTGCCAGCGGAGCAAGACAGGGGTTGAACACTGAAGCTTTCTTT
13 TRBD1 TRBJ2-1 few TRBV20-1 CSAPGQGAGEQFF TGCAGTGCTCCCGGACAGGGGGCTGGTGAGCAGTTCTTC
13 TRBD2 TRBJ2-3 few TRBV4-3 CASSQVGGNTQYF TGCGCCAGCAGCCAAGTGGGAGGGAATACGCAGTATTTT
15 TRBD2 TRBJ2-3 . TRBV2 CASRGAGGRLDTQYF TGTGCCAGCAGAGGAGCGGGGGGGAGATTAGATACGCAGTATTTT
15 . TRBJ1-1 . TRBV9 CASSVEGRGNTEAFF TGTGCCAGCAGCGTAGAAGGGAGAGGGAACACTGAAGCTTTCTTT
10 TRBD2 TRBJ2-3 . TRBV20-1 CRGGEDTQYF TGCAGGGGGGGGGAAGATACGCAGTATTTT
16 TRBD2 TRBJ2-2 . TRBV5-1 CASSLLQRGQTGELFF TGCGCCAGCAGCTTGTTACAGCGGGGGCAAACCGGGGAGCTGTTTTTT
16 TRBD2 TRBJ2-3 few TRBV7-7 CASSPIAGEYTDTQYF TGTGCTAGCAGCCCGATAGCGGGGGAATACACAGATACGCAGTATTTT
13 TRBD1 TRBJ1-5 . TRBV29-1 CSVSGGSDQPQHF TGCAGCGTTTCAGGGGGATCGGATCAGCCCCAGCATTTT
15 . TRBJ2-3 . TRBV6-5 CASSYRHSSTDTQYF TGTGCCAGCAGTTACAGGCACTCTAGCACAGATACGCAGTATTTT
13 . TRBJ2-1 few TRBV3-1 CASSPTTSEEQFF TGTGCCAGCAGCCCGACTACCTCGGAGGAGCAGTTCTTC
14 . TRBJ2-3 . TRBV11-2 CASSLGNQADTQYF TGTGCCAGCAGCTTGGGCAACCAGGCGGATACGCAGTATTTT
16 TRBD2 TRBJ2-3 . TRBV7-2 CASSPAGGKVTDTKYF TGTGCCAGCAGCCCAGCGGGGGGCAAGGTAACAGATACGAAGTATTTT
16 . TRBJ2-1 few TRBV20-1 CSADRPRGRPYNEQFF TGCAGTGCTGACCGCCCGAGGGGCAGGCCCTACAATGAGCAGTTCTTC
18 TRBD1 TRBJ2-6 . TRBV11-3 CASSPGQGAPTWANVLTF TGTGCCAGCAGCCCTGGCCAGGGGGCTCCCACCTGGGCCAACGTCCTGACTTTC
15 TRBD2 TRBJ2-5 few TRBV10-1 CASSETISGGETQYF TGCGCCAGCAGTGAAACGATCAGCGGGGGAGAGACCCAGTACTTC
14 . TRBJ1-2 . TRBV4-1 CASSQVGGYYGYTF TGCGCCAGCAGCCAAGTAGGGGGGTACTATGGCTACACCTTC
11 . TRBJ1-5 . TRBV6-1 CATQGLSRVHF TGTGCCACCCAGGGACTATCAAGGGTGCATTTT
13 . TRBJ2-1 few TRBV5-1 CASSLATINEQFF TGCGCCAGCAGCTTGGCGACTATCAATGAGCAGTTCTTC
18 . TRBJ2-1 few TRBV9 CASSLPAGQPSSLNEQFF TGTGCCAGCAGCCTCCCCGCCGGACAGCCCAGCTCCCTCAATGAGCAGTTCTTC
13 TRBD2 TRBJ2-5 once TRBV5-1 CASSAGGPYEQYF TGCGCCAGCAGCGCGGGGGGGCCATATGAGCAGTACTTC
15 . TRBJ2-3 . TRBV20-1 CSASTPGGEVDTQYF TGCAGTGCTAGTACACCGGGGGGCGAGGTAGATACGCAGTATTTT
14 . TRBJ1-2 . TRBV4-3 CANSQFGAVSGYTF TGCGCCAACAGCCAATTTGGGGCTGTTAGTGGCTACACCTTC
14 TRBD1 TRBJ2-4 . TRBV28 CASSFSGQVNIQYF TGTGCCAGCAGTTTCTCCGGACAGGTGAACATTCAGTACTTC
14 . TRBJ2-5 . TRBV28 CASTESMEQETQYF TGTGCCAGCACCGAGTCAATGGAACAAGAGACCCAGTACTTC
19 TRBD2 TRBJ2-7 . TRBV4-3 CASSQGLAGGWVSSYEQYF TGCGCCAGCAGCCAAGGACTAGCGGGGGGCTGGGTTAGCTCCTACGAGCAGTACTTC
14 . TRBJ2-5 . TRBV7-9 CASSLGVEAETQYF TGTGCCAGCAGCCTAGGCGTGGAGGCAGAGACCCAGTACTTC
16 TRBD2 TRBJ2-3 few TRBV10-3 CAISESIAGGTDTQYF TGTGCCATCAGTGAGTCGATCGCGGGGGGCACAGATACGCAGTATTTT
16 . TRBJ1-1 . TRBV2 CASISPSGGGGSEAFF TGTGCCAGCATCAGCCCTTCGGGGGGAGGAGGGTCTGAAGCTTTCTTT
13 TRBD1 TRBJ1-5 . TRBV2 CASHRGQSQPQHF TGTGCCAGCCACAGGGGGCAGAGTCAGCCCCAGCATTTT
15 TRBD1 TRBJ1-4 . TRBV6-6 CASSPGTGVVEKLFF TGTGCCAGCAGTCCTGGGACAGGGGTTGTTGAAAAACTGTTTTTT
16 . TRBJ2-1 once TRBV2 CASSYSILSSYNEQFF TGTGCCAGCAGTTACAGTATTCTAAGCTCCTACAATGAGCAGTTCTTC
16 TRBD1 TRBJ2-3 few TRBV6-6 CASSYSLGQAWDTQYF TGTGCCAGCAGTTACTCTCTAGGACAGGCATGGGATACGCAGTATTTT
14 TRBD1 TRBJ1-5 few TRBV3-1 CASSLRDRGEAQHF TGTGCCAGCAGCCTCCGGGACAGGGGCGAGGCCCAGCATTTT
17 . TRBJ1-5 . TRBV20-1 CSASKRGTSPYNQPQHF TGCAGTGCTAGTAAACGCGGCACCAGCCCATACAATCAGCCCCAGCATTTT
14 . TRBJ2-3 . TRBV20-1 CSASPDSLRGTQYF TGCAGTGCTAGTCCGGACTCGTTAAGGGGTACGCAGTATTTT
15 . TRBJ1-2 . TRBV5-1 CASSLGAGVNYGYTF TGCGCCAGCAGCTTGGGTGCAGGAGTTAACTATGGCTACACCTTC
14 TRBD2 TRBJ2-3 . TRBV20-1 CSAPRLARADTQYF TGCAGTGCTCCACGACTAGCGAGGGCAGATACGCAGTATTTT
18 . TRBJ2-3 . TRBV28 CASSLSPLGGARTRTQYF TGTGCCAGCAGTTTAAGCCCCCTTGGGGGGGCGCGAACTCGTACGCAGTATTTT
13 . TRBJ2-1 . TRBV6-2/TRBV6-3 CASSYRWRDEQFF TGTGCCAGCAGTTACCGCTGGAGGGATGAGCAGTTCTTC
12 . TRBJ2-5 . TRBV10-3 CAISESGSTQYF TGTGCCATCAGTGAGTCAGGGTCGACCCAGTACTTC
15 TRBD1 TRBJ2-7 few TRBV4-1 CASSQSRDRTYEQYF TGCGCCAGCAGCCAATCCCGGGACAGGACCTACGAGCAGTACTTC
16 . TRBJ2-3 few TRBV6-1 CASSLGGTAITDTQYF TGTGCCAGCAGTCTGGGGGGGACAGCTATCACAGATACGCAGTATTTT